A single sample is the source of the 19 T cell receptor beta chains below, sequenced in a study of CD8 T cells in Susac syndrome. RNA was extracted with the RNeasy kit, and a quantity of roughly 0.45 to 1 ug was reverse transcribed using random hexamers. TCRdb re-called the immunoSEQ multiplex PCR reads through MiXCR, storing one row per CDR3 protein. The sample includes about 210,000 distinct CDR3 sequences, about 95% of them seen just once. Sequenced input: CD4+ T cells from PBMCs. These receptors were obtained from a human donor with Susac syndrome.

The gene calls are TRBV9 and TRBJ1-1, with D possibly matching TRBD1 (6 bases). The CDR3 loop spans 13 amino acids. The ends were cut back, 2 bases at V and 5 bases at J, with 10 bases in the middle. CDR1 SGDLS and CDR2 YYNGEE come from the germline V gene. This CDR3 reads CASSVLGGTEAFF. CDR3 sequence (DNA): TGTGCCAGCAGCGTGTTAGGGGGAACTGAAGCTTTCTTT.

This chain links TRBV11-2 with TRBJ2-7, with no clear D. Germline V gene lookup returns CDR1 SGHAT and CDR2 FQNNGV. CDR3 length: 13 amino acids. The germline V and J ends were trimmed by 0 bases and 1 base, with 4 bases remaining between them. In DNA form, the CDR3 reads TGTGCCAGCAGCTTAGACAAGTCCTACGAGCAGTACTTC. It specifies CASSLDKSYEQYF.

The V call is TRBV7-9, the J call TRBJ1-2; 8 positions match TRBD1. CDR3 length: 15 residues. Trimming removed 5 bases from V and 4 bases from J; junction bases left unmatched: 9. Germline V lookup: CDR1 SEHNR, CDR2 FQNEAQ (reference sequence). The CDR3 reads CASSPTGVRGYGYTF. The CDR3 coding sequence is TGTGCCAGCAGCCCGACAGGGGTCCGTGGCTATGGCTACACCTTC.

The chain has TRBV4-3 and TRBJ1-4; TRBD1 is a possible D gene (5 bases). This CDR3 comprises 15 residues. Germline CDR1 reads LGHNA; CDR2 reads YSLEER. With 7 bases removed from V and 4 bases from J, the gap between germline ends came to 16 bases. The CDR3 here is CASTSNKGRNEKLFF. CDR3 bases: TGCGCCAGCACCTCTAATAAGGGGCGTAATGAAAAACTGTTTTTT.

The chain uses TRBV12-3 or TRBV12-4 and TRBJ1-1, with no clear D. The CDR3 loop spans 14 amino acids. V was trimmed by 4 bases and J by 6 bases, leaving 15 bases between them. The DNA of the CDR3 is TGTGCCAGCAGTTCTACCGGGATTGGGGCTGAAGCTTTCTTT. Its translation is CASSSTGIGAEAFF.

The chain combines TRBV20-1 with TRBJ2-7, with TRBD1 identical over 9 bases. The CDR3 is made up of 14 amino acids. V dropped 6 bases and J dropped 2; count of bases not matched to a gene: 8. CDR1 and CDR2 (germline): DFQATT, SNEGSKA (reference sequence). In DNA, the CDR3 is TGCAGTGCCCCAGGGGGACAGGGTCCCTACGAGCAGTACTTC. Its protein is CSAPGGQGPYEQYF.

J is TRBJ2-2 and V is TRBV9, with 8 bases that match TRBD1. V gave up 3 bases and J gave up 3 bases; unmatched junction bases: 4. CDR3 length equals 15 residues. Germline V gene sequence: CDR1 SGDLS, CDR2 YYNGEE. The CDR3, as DNA: TGTGCCAGCAGCGCCCGGGACAGGTACACCGGGGAGCTGTTTTTT. This codes for CASSARDRYTGELFF.

This sequence joins TRBV3-1 and TRBJ1-1; D remains unclear. Per the germline V gene, CDR1 is LGHDT and CDR2 is YNNKEL (reference sequence). V lost 5 bases and J lost 3, with 7 bases in between. CDR3 size: 12 residues. Here the CDR3 reads CASSKPDTEAFF. CDR3 DNA: TGTGCCAGCAGCAAACCCGACACTGAAGCTTTCTTT.

V gene TRBV15 combines with J gene TRBJ2-5; D is undetermined. The V and J ends lost 0 bases and 1 base respectively, with 12 bases between them. Germline V gene lookup returns CDR1 LNHNV and CDR2 YYDKDF (reference sequence). The CDR3 length is 16 residues. The CDR3 is CATSRDSLGGQETQYF. The DNA for the CDR3 is TGTGCCACCAGCAGAGATTCCCTGGGCGGCCAAGAGACCCAGTACTTC.

V is TRBV5-4 and J is TRBJ2-5; TRBD2 agrees at 7 bases. Germline V gene data show CDR1 as SGHNT and CDR2 as YYREEE (reference sequence). J lost 0 bases, V lost 3 bases, and 14 bases had no gene match. The CDR3 runs 18 residues. For the CDR3, the DNA is TGTGCCAGCAGCTCCCGTGGGGGGGGAGTTATATACCAAGAGACCCAGTACTTC. It encodes CASSSRGGGVIYQETQYF.

This clonotype was observed once. The chain carries TRBV30 and TRBJ2-5; D possibly corresponds to TRBD1 (5 bases). CDR1 is GTSNPN and CDR2 is SVGIG in the germline V gene (reference sequence). This CDR3 has 13 amino acids. Between the trimmed V and J ends, which lost 4 bases and 2 bases, there was a span of 11 bases. CDR3 in DNA: TGTGCCTGGAAAGGGGCGGCACAAGAGACCCAGTACTTC. Translating it yields CAWKGAAQETQYF. The entire variable domain, with the rest obtained from reference TRBV30 and TRBJ2-5, is as follows: SQTIHQWPATLVQPVGSPLSLECTVEGTSNPNLYWYRQAAGRGLQLLFYSVGIGQISSEVPQNLSASRPQDRQFILSSKKLLLSDSGFYLCAWKGAAQETQYFGPGTRLLVL.

The rearrangement links TRBV6-6 to TRBJ2-1, with D possibly being TRBD1 or TRBD2 (5 bases each). Per germline, CDR1 MNHNY and CDR2 SVGAGI (reference sequence). Trimming stripped 11 bases from V and 1 base from J, with 12 bases between. The CDR3 extends over 13 amino acids. The CDR3 region is CACRGTSYNEQFF. CDR3 coding DNA: TGTGCCTGTCGAGGGACGTCCTACAATGAGCAGTTCTTC.

The chain uses TRBV11-3 and TRBJ2-5, with a tentative D call TRBD1 (6 bases). Between the trimmed V and J ends, which lost 5 bases and 1 base, there was a span of 14 bases. Germline values: CDR1 SGHNT, CDR2 YENEEA. The CDR3 length is 15 residues. The chain's CDR3 is CASSKARGAQETQYF. The DNA of the CDR3 is TGTGCCAGCAGCAAAGCCAGGGGTGCCCAAGAGACCCAGTACTTC.

This chain connects TRBV19 to TRBJ1-1; D remains unclear. CDR1 and CDR2 (germline): LNHDA, SQIVND (reference sequence). Deletions cut 5 bases from V and 0 bases from J, with 10 bases between. The CDR3 is 14 amino acids. As DNA, the CDR3 is TGTGCCAGTAGTTCGGCAAGTATGAACACTGAAGCTTTCTTT. Its translation is CASSSASMNTEAFF.

The genes are TRBV30 and TRBJ1-3; D remains ambiguous. The V end lost 0 bases, the J end lost 3 bases, and 12 bases lay between the germline ends. The germline V gene encodes CDR1 GTSNPN and CDR2 SVGIG (reference sequence). The CDR3 extends over 15 amino acids. CDR3 region: CAWSVLNGIGNTIYF. As DNA, the CDR3 is TGTGCCTGGAGTGTACTGAATGGGATTGGAAACACCATATATTTT.

This chain links TRBV27 with TRBJ2-3, with 8 bases matching TRBD1. The CDR3 has 15 residues. CDR1 and CDR2 from the germline V gene are MNHEY and SMNVEV (reference sequence). With V trimmed by 5 bases and J by 5 bases, 9 bases remained unmatched. The CDR3 loop is CASSPWTGQEDTQYF. The CDR3 bases are TGTGCCAGCAGTCCTTGGACAGGGCAGGAAGATACGCAGTATTTT.

In its sample, this clonotype was seen once. V and J are TRBV12-3 or TRBV12-4 and TRBJ1-5; D is undetermined. Trimming left V 7 bases short and J 5 bases short, with 15 bases between. The CDR3 totals 14 residues. The CDR3 region is CASTTGISDQPQHF. CDR3 DNA sequence: TGTGCCAGCACCACCGGGATCTCTGATCAGCCCCAGCATTTT.

This clonotype was seen only once. The chain links TRBV9 to TRBJ1-4; possibly TRBD1 for D (6 bases). The CDR3 loop spans 15 amino acids. The V gene lost 0 bases and the J gene lost 4 bases, with 10 bases spanning the gap. Germline CDR1 SGDLS, CDR2 YYNGEE. CDR3 coding DNA: TGTGCCAGCAGCGTAGCAGGGGATTTTAATGAAAAACTGTTTTTT. Its protein product is CASSVAGDFNEKLFF.

This clonotype was counted once. The chain uses TRBV12-3 or TRBV12-4 and TRBJ2-2; D not resolved. V was pared by 5 bases and J by 3 bases, with 10 bases between. The CDR3 totals 14 residues. This chain's CDR3 is CASSPPYDTGELFF. The CDR3 nucleotides read TGTGCCAGCAGTCCCCCTTACGACACCGGGGAGCTGTTTTTT.